This record looks at one T cell receptor beta chain sequence and its context. Its antigen is unidentified. The CDR3 covers 14 residues. The V gene's germline CDR1 is SSHAT and CDR2 FNYEAQ (reference sequence). This sample stems from a study of T-cell memory formation after mild COVID-19. TCRdb fed the 5' RACE reads into MiXCR, producing one record per CDR3 protein. This sample has 550,000 to 700,000 distinct CDR3 sequences, with over 15% found just once. Whole-study results and caveats: For second-wave clones that peaked at day 37, SARS-CoV-2 specificity went unverified. Clones contracting day 15 to 85 were balanced CD4/CD8; later expanders leaned CD4+.

This receptor was obtained from an adult woman who had mild COVID-19 (a few samples of this study predate the infection). Cell type and time point are not known. This chain links TRBV7-7 with TRBJ2-7; 9 bases align to TRBD2. Sample: PBMCs or a T cell subset sorted from them (not recorded which). The CDR3 DNA sequence: TGTGCTTCGAGACCCCTAGCGGGGATCTACGAGCAGTACTTC. Protein: CASRPLAGIYEQYF. The entire variable domain, with the rest obtained from reference TRBV7-7 and TRBJ2-7, is as follows: GAGVSQSPRYKVTKRGQDVTLRCDPISSHATLYWYQQALGQGPEFLTYFNYEAQPDKSGLPSDRFSAERPEGSISTLTIQRTEQRDSAMYRCASRPLAGIYEQYFGPGTRLTVT.